This T cell receptor (beta chain) was retrieved from a study of blood T cell repertoires in COVID-19. Per the original methods: It was from reference gene primer amplification that nucleated cell counts were estimated. Sequenced by immunoSEQ multiplex PCR; TCRdb stores in-frame clones only, minus some. For V, J and clone size, that table is used; D and trimming come from the DNA. Among 100,000 to 150,000 clones, 88% were seen once, and the ten largest hold approximately 1.4%. The V gene end was trimmed by 4 bases and the J gene end by 1 base; junction bases not matched to a gene: 2. Germline-derived CDR1 and CDR2 are SGHDT and YYEEEE. The CDR3 totals 14 residues. In the case of this clone: Additional DNA sequences in this sample encode the identical CDR3.

The TCR comes from a human donor in a cohort sampled during active COVID-19. The chain combines TRBV5-6 with TRBJ1-2; 9 bases line up with TRBD1. The sequenced sample was peripheral blood. DNA of the CDR3: TGTGCCAGCAGCCTGGGACAGGGTAACTATGGCTACACCTTC. Amino acid sequence: CASSLGQGNYGYTF.